This TCR beta chain was identified during a study of T cell repertoires in cytomegalovirus infection. TCRdb re-called the reads with MiXCR, one entry per CDR3 protein. Here the sample spans hundreds of thousands of distinct CDR3 sequences, 15% to 20% being singletons. A few counts support this clonotype. Its antigen is unknown. Findings of the study overall: Adding up the frequency of public TCR beta families identified people who carried CMV plus the relevant HLA. HLA-C-restricted CMV-specific TCR beta clonotypes prevailed in the ex vivo response.

Source material: PBMCs. The TCR originated in a human donor in good health (CMV status not recorded). Some clones in this sample may be carry-over from other donors' samples.

The CDR3 DNA sequence: TGTGCCAGCAGTCAGAGAAGGGCTGGAAACACCATATATTTT. Translation gives CASSQRRAGNTIYF. This chain connects TRBV28 to TRBJ1-3, with D unresolved. V lost 5 bases and J 2 bases, leaving 10 bases between the germline ends. Germline CDR1 and CDR2: MDHEN and SYDVKM. This CDR3 region has 14 residues.